A selection of T cell receptor beta chains follows, all from one sample in a study of graft-versus-host responses after intestinal transplantation. Repertoires were generated with immunoSEQ multiplex PCR, while TCRdb's copy carries only in-frame clones and drops some. Of about 99,000 clones listed, around 93% are singletons. These receptors have no identified antigens. The sample in question was unstimulated CD8+ T cells sorted from spleen or lymph node cells, obtained before transplant. All receptors come from a human donor who was the organ donor for an intestinal transplant. Both conserved end residues are part of each CDR3. Each record gives: D gene, J gene, CDR3 length, V gene, clone size, CDR3 protein, CDR3 DNA. A D gene is named only where the DNA matches it firmly. Not all rows give a size; the values are once, few, many and, for expanded clones, a class.

d_gene: TRBD1
j_gene: TRBJ1-2
len: 13
v_gene: TRBV6-1
abundance: -
CDR3aa: CASSGQGLSGYTF
CDR3nt: TGTGCCAGCAGTGGACAGGGGTTGAGTGGCTACACCTTC

d_gene: TRBD2
j_gene: TRBJ2-5
len: 18
v_gene: TRBV7-9
abundance: -
CDR3aa: CASSSAGTSGGLQETQYF
CDR3nt: TGTGCCAGCAGCTCAGCAGGGACTAGCGGGGGGTTGCAAGAGACCCAGTACTTC

d_gene: -
j_gene: TRBJ2-7
len: 12
v_gene: TRBV2
abundance: -
CDR3aa: CASRDRSYEQYF
CDR3nt: TGTGCCAGCAGGGACAGATCCTACGAGCAGTACTTC

d_gene: -
j_gene: TRBJ2-7
len: 14
v_gene: TRBV6-6
abundance: -
CDR3aa: CASTLTWTVAEQYF
CDR3nt: TGTGCCAGCACCTTGACTTGGACAGTCGCCGAGCAGTACTTC

d_gene: TRBD2
j_gene: TRBJ2-1
len: 16
v_gene: TRBV27
abundance: once
CDR3aa: CASSLRVTSGFNEQFF
CDR3nt: TGTGCCAGCAGTTTACGAGTCACTAGCGGGTTCAATGAGCAGTTCTTC

d_gene: TRBD1
j_gene: TRBJ2-7
len: 15
v_gene: TRBV5-6
abundance: -
CDR3aa: CASSTGTGDLNEQYF
CDR3nt: TGTGCCAGCAGCACAGGGACAGGGGATCTCAACGAGCAGTACTTC

d_gene: -
j_gene: TRBJ2-1
len: 13
v_gene: TRBV19
abundance: -
CDR3aa: CASSPRTKDEQFF
CDR3nt: TGTGCCAGTAGTCCAAGGACTAAAGATGAGCAGTTCTTC

d_gene: TRBD2
j_gene: TRBJ2-3
len: 17
v_gene: TRBV5-4
abundance: -
CDR3aa: CASSPWNRGGMTDTQYF
CDR3nt: TGTGCCAGCAGCCCCTGGAATCGCGGGGGTATGACAGATACGCAGTATTTT

d_gene: -
j_gene: TRBJ2-1
len: 11
v_gene: TRBV20-1
abundance: -
CDR3aa: CSARPLNEQFF
CDR3nt: TGCAGTGCCAGACCCCTAAATGAGCAGTTCTTC

d_gene: TRBD2
j_gene: TRBJ2-3
len: 16
v_gene: TRBV9
abundance: -
CDR3aa: CASSVGRGSSTDTQYF
CDR3nt: TGTGCCAGCAGCGTAGGTCGCGGGAGTAGCACAGATACGCAGTATTTT

d_gene: -
j_gene: TRBJ1-1
len: 13
v_gene: TRBV5-6
abundance: -
CDR3aa: CASSPVPNTEAFF
CDR3nt: TGTGCCAGCAGCCCCGTTCCGAACACTGAAGCTTTCTTT

d_gene: -
j_gene: TRBJ2-3
len: 14
v_gene: TRBV9
abundance: -
CDR3aa: CASSGGRFTDTQYF
CDR3nt: TGTGCCAGCAGCGGTGGGCGTTTCACAGATACGCAGTATTTT

d_gene: TRBD2
j_gene: TRBJ2-5
len: 15
v_gene: TRBV5-1
abundance: once
CDR3aa: CASSLEPAGGETQYF
CDR3nt: TGCGCCAGCAGCTTGGAGCCAGCGGGAGGAGAGACCCAGTACTTC

d_gene: TRBD2
j_gene: TRBJ2-1
len: 19
v_gene: TRBV7-6
abundance: -
CDR3aa: CASTRLAGGQTSSYNEQFF
CDR3nt: TGTGCCAGCACCCGACTAGCGGGGGGCCAGACGAGCTCCTACAATGAGCAGTTCTTC

d_gene: TRBD1
j_gene: TRBJ2-7
len: 12
v_gene: TRBV6-5
abundance: -
CDR3aa: CASNNRGTEQYF
CDR3nt: TGTGCCAGCAATAACAGGGGTACCGAGCAGTACTTC

d_gene: -
j_gene: TRBJ2-1
len: 12
v_gene: TRBV13
abundance: -
CDR3aa: CASSLNRNEQFF
CDR3nt: TGTGCCAGCAGCTTAAACAGGAATGAGCAGTTCTTC

d_gene: TRBD2
j_gene: TRBJ2-7
len: 15
v_gene: TRBV10-2
abundance: -
CDR3aa: CASSPASGREYEQYF
CDR3nt: TGCGCCAGCAGTCCAGCTAGCGGGAGGGAGTACGAGCAGTACTTC

d_gene: -
j_gene: TRBJ1-1
len: 13
v_gene: TRBV7-8
abundance: -
CDR3aa: CASSLMDSSEAFF
CDR3nt: TGTGCCAGCAGCTTAATGGACAGCTCTGAAGCTTTCTTT

d_gene: -
j_gene: TRBJ2-7
len: 12
v_gene: TRBV15
abundance: -
CDR3aa: CATSSTGNEQYF
CDR3nt: TGTGCCACCAGCAGTACAGGCAACGAGCAGTACTTC

d_gene: -
j_gene: TRBJ2-3
len: 15
v_gene: TRBV15
abundance: -
CDR3aa: CAIEPGQTSTDTQYF
CDR3nt: TGTGCCATCGAGCCGGGACAAACCAGCACAGATACGCAGTATTTT

d_gene: -
j_gene: TRBJ1-1
len: 13
v_gene: TRBV4-1
abundance: -
CDR3aa: CASSLTTTTEAFF
CDR3nt: TGCGCCAGCAGTCTAACGACTACCACTGAAGCTTTCTTT

d_gene: TRBD1
j_gene: TRBJ1-1
len: 14
v_gene: TRBV11-3
abundance: -
CDR3aa: CASRLQGEDAEAFF
CDR3nt: TGTGCCAGCAGACTACAGGGGGAGGACGCTGAAGCTTTCTTT

d_gene: TRBD2
j_gene: TRBJ2-7
len: 17
v_gene: TRBV5-1
abundance: -
CDR3aa: CASSLGTSGRAWGEQYF
CDR3nt: TGCGCCAGCAGCTTGGGGACTAGCGGGAGGGCCTGGGGAGAGCAGTACTTC

d_gene: TRBD2
j_gene: TRBJ2-7
len: 15
v_gene: TRBV27
abundance: once
CDR3aa: CASSFWREGRVEQYF
CDR3nt: TGTGCCAGCAGTTTCTGGCGGGAGGGCCGTGTAGAGCAGTACTTC

d_gene: -
j_gene: TRBJ2-7
len: 14
v_gene: TRBV15
abundance: -
CDR3aa: CATSRDWEDYEQYF
CDR3nt: TGTGCCACCAGCAGAGACTGGGAGGACTACGAGCAGTACTTC

d_gene: -
j_gene: TRBJ2-7
len: 14
v_gene: TRBV4-1
abundance: -
CDR3aa: CASSMPTRSYEQYF
CDR3nt: TGCGCCAGCAGCATGCCGACTCGTTCCTACGAGCAGTACTTC

d_gene: TRBD2
j_gene: TRBJ2-5
len: 17
v_gene: TRBV7-6
abundance: -
CDR3aa: CASSSRLAGEFGETQYF
CDR3nt: TGTGCCAGCAGTTCCCGACTAGCGGGAGAGTTCGGGGAGACCCAGTACTTC

d_gene: TRBD1
j_gene: TRBJ2-7
len: 14
v_gene: TRBV5-1
abundance: -
CDR3aa: CASSPGTGLHEQYF
CDR3nt: TGCGCCAGCAGCCCCGGGACAGGGTTGCACGAGCAGTACTTC

d_gene: -
j_gene: TRBJ2-7
len: 14
v_gene: TRBV2
abundance: -
CDR3aa: CASSRQDLVYEQYF
CDR3nt: TGTGCCAGCAGTCGACAGGACCTTGTCTACGAGCAGTACTTC

d_gene: TRBD1
j_gene: TRBJ1-5
len: 18
v_gene: TRBV15
abundance: -
CDR3aa: CATSISPGQGALRQPQHF
CDR3nt: TGTGCCACCAGCATATCCCCGGGACAGGGGGCCCTTCGACAGCCCCAGCATTTT

d_gene: -
j_gene: TRBJ1-1
len: 18
v_gene: TRBV15
abundance: -
CDR3aa: CATSRILVLPLFDTEAFF
CDR3nt: TGTGCCACCAGCAGAATACTTGTGTTGCCCCTCTTCGACACTGAAGCTTTCTTT

d_gene: -
j_gene: TRBJ1-1
len: 14
v_gene: TRBV28
abundance: -
CDR3aa: CASRLTGPNTEAFF
CDR3nt: TGTGCCAGCAGGCTTACAGGGCCGAACACTGAAGCTTTCTTT

d_gene: TRBD1
j_gene: TRBJ1-3
len: 17
v_gene: TRBV29-1
abundance: -
CDR3aa: CSVAGTGAQVGGNTIYF
CDR3nt: TGCAGCGTTGCCGGGACAGGGGCTCAGGTGGGGGGAAACACCATATATTTT

d_gene: -
j_gene: TRBJ1-1
len: 17
v_gene: TRBV1
abundance: once
CDR3aa: CTSSQDIRGLLNTEAFF
CDR3nt: TGCACCAGCAGCCAAGATATCAGGGGGCTTCTGAACACTGAAGCTTTCTTT

d_gene: -
j_gene: TRBJ1-1
len: 13
v_gene: TRBV27
abundance: -
CDR3aa: CASSQGFYTEAFF
CDR3nt: TGTGCCAGCAGTCAGGGTTTTTACACTGAAGCTTTCTTT

d_gene: -
j_gene: TRBJ1-2
len: 13
v_gene: TRBV27
abundance: once
CDR3aa: CASSSGQHYGYTF
CDR3nt: TGTGCCAGCAGTTCTGGGCAGCACTATGGCTACACCTTC

d_gene: TRBD1
j_gene: TRBJ2-2
len: 18
v_gene: TRBV5-1
abundance: -
CDR3aa: CASSLKTGHRTNTGELFF
CDR3nt: TGCGCCAGCAGCTTGAAGACAGGGCACAGAACGAACACCGGGGAGCTGTTTTTT

d_gene: TRBD1
j_gene: TRBJ2-7
len: 14
v_gene: TRBV7-8
abundance: -
CDR3aa: CASSLTGEVYEQYF
CDR3nt: TGTGCCAGCAGCTTGACAGGGGAAGTCTACGAGCAGTACTTC

d_gene: -
j_gene: TRBJ2-1
len: 11
v_gene: TRBV11-2
abundance: -
CDR3aa: CASSFPPEQFF
CDR3nt: TGTGCCAGCAGCTTCCCTCCTGAGCAGTTCTTC

d_gene: -
j_gene: TRBJ2-7
len: 13
v_gene: TRBV19
abundance: -
CDR3aa: CASSDDRSYEQYF
CDR3nt: TGTGCCAGTAGTGATGACAGGAGCTACGAGCAGTACTTC

d_gene: TRBD2
j_gene: TRBJ2-6
len: 18
v_gene: TRBV13
abundance: -
CDR3aa: CASSLRTSGGSGANVLTF
CDR3nt: TGTGCCAGCAGCCTACGGACTAGCGGGGGGTCTGGGGCCAACGTCCTGACTTTC

d_gene: TRBD2
j_gene: TRBJ2-7
len: 14
v_gene: TRBV27
abundance: -
CDR3aa: CASSILAGAYEQYF
CDR3nt: TGTGCCAGCAGTATACTAGCGGGGGCCTACGAGCAGTACTTC

d_gene: -
j_gene: TRBJ1-5
len: 15
v_gene: TRBV15
abundance: -
CDR3aa: CATSRVRGGDQPQHF
CDR3nt: TGTGCCACCAGCAGAGTACGGGGTGGGGATCAGCCCCAGCATTTT

d_gene: TRBD2
j_gene: TRBJ2-3
len: 17
v_gene: TRBV5-6
abundance: -
CDR3aa: CASSHTGLAHSTDTQYF
CDR3nt: TGTGCCAGCAGCCATACGGGACTAGCGCATAGCACAGATACGCAGTATTTT

d_gene: -
j_gene: TRBJ2-3
len: 13
v_gene: TRBV29-1
abundance: -
CDR3aa: CSGNSGSRDTQYF
CDR3nt: TGCAGCGGAAATAGCGGCTCACGAGATACGCAGTATTTT

d_gene: -
j_gene: TRBJ2-3
len: 14
v_gene: TRBV19
abundance: -
CDR3aa: CASSIVRGLDTQYF
CDR3nt: TGTGCCAGTAGTATCGTCAGGGGATTAGATACGCAGTATTTT